The 12 T cell receptor beta chains in this list originate from one sample, sequenced in a study of T cell repertoires in cytomegalovirus infection. In TCRdb, the reads were re-called with MiXCR into one record per CDR3 protein. The sample carries about 400,000 distinct CDR3 sequences, 15% to 20% recorded once. The sample consisted of PBMCs. The source is a human donor in good health (CMV status not recorded). Some clones in this sample may be carry-over from other donors' samples.

This clonotype was detected a few times. The rearrangement uses TRBV20-1 and TRBJ1-5; possibly TRBD1 for D (5 bases). V gave up 6 bases and J gave up 3 bases, with 12 bases separating them. Germline V gene data show CDR1 as DFQATT and CDR2 as SNEGSKA (reference sequence). The CDR3 has 13 amino acids. In nucleotides, the CDR3 is TGCAGTGCCAAACCGGGGGTCAATCAGCCCCAGCATTTT. Translating gives CSAKPGVNQPQHF.

This clonotype was counted a few times. The V and J genes are TRBV12-3 or TRBV12-4 and TRBJ1-1, with D hard to call. CDR3 length equals 13 residues. The V gene lost 1 base and the J gene lost 4 bases, with 7 bases spanning the gap. The CDR3 protein is CASSLERVTEAFF. The CDR3 DNA reads TGTGCCAGCAGTTTAGAACGCGTCACTGAAGCTTTCTTT.

This clonotype was observed many times. This chain links TRBV7-9 with TRBJ1-1, with D unresolved. V lost 5 bases and J 0 bases, leaving 7 bases between the germline ends. The germline CDR1 and CDR2 sequences are SEHNR and FQNEAQ (reference sequence). The CDR3 length is 13 residues. The CDR3 here is CASSPNMNTEAFF. CDR3 nucleotide sequence: TGTGCCAGCAGCCCCAACATGAACACTGAAGCTTTCTTT.

In its sample, this clonotype was seen many times. This chain connects TRBV7-2 to TRBJ2-7, with D possibly TRBD2 on 5 matching bases. This CDR3 spans 16 amino acids. V lost 3 bases and J 0 bases, leaving 15 bases between the germline ends. Germline CDR1 and CDR2: SGHTA and FQGNSA. CDR3 region: CASSFSSGPSSYEQYF. In nucleotides, the CDR3 is TGTGCCAGCAGCTTCTCAAGCGGCCCGAGCTCCTACGAGCAGTACTTC.

In its sample, this clonotype was seen many times. The genes are TRBV7-8 and TRBJ2-6, with 7 bases aligning to TRBD1. Germline V gene lookup returns CDR1 SGHVS and CDR2 FQNEAQ. The CDR3 covers 17 residues. Germline trimming cut 4 bases from V and 0 bases from J; bases unmatched to any gene: 6. Here the CDR3 reads CASSSRDSLSGANVLTF. The CDR3 DNA is TGTGCCAGCAGCTCCCGGGACAGCCTCTCTGGGGCCAACGTCCTGACTTTC.

This clonotype was counted many times. The gene calls are TRBV7-2 and TRBJ1-1, with unresolved D. CDR1 is SGHTA, CDR2 FQGNSA, per germline. The V end lost 2 bases, the J end lost 7 bases, and 11 bases lay between the germline ends. The CDR3 is 13 residues long. CDR3 sequence: CASSLMPESEAFF. The DNA of the CDR3 is TGTGCCAGCAGCTTAATGCCCGAGAGTGAAGCTTTCTTT.

Note on this clonotype: This sequence may be a read error, since a much larger clone differs from it by one base. The chain carries TRBV27 and TRBJ2-7; unclear D gene. Looked up from germline, CDR1 is MNHEY and CDR2 is SMNVEV (reference sequence). V was clipped by 6 bases and J by 3 bases, with 12 bases between them. The CDR3 contains 13 residues. The CDR3 DNA is TGTGCCAGCAGGTTTTCCCTCCACTACGAGCAGTACTTC. This translates into CASRFSLHYEQYF.

The V and J genes are TRBV6-6 and TRBJ2-5, with D uncertain. This CDR3 is 16 amino acids long. Trimming shortened V by 0 bases and J by 0 bases, and 11 bases separated the two germline ends. The germline CDR1 and CDR2 sequences are MNHNY and SVGAGI (reference sequence). The CDR3 DNA reads as TGTGCCAGCAGTTACTCGAATCCACAGAACCAAGAGACCCAGTACTTC. Its translation: CASSYSNPQNQETQYF.

In its sample, this clonotype was seen many times. The rearrangement links TRBV7-2 to TRBJ2-7, with 8 bases aligning to TRBD1. Germline V gene sequence: CDR1 SGHTA, CDR2 FQGNSA. The CDR3 is made up of 18 amino acids. V lost 5 bases to trimming and J lost 4 bases; unmatched junction nucleotides: 19. DNA for the CDR3: TGTGCCAGCAGCGTCTCCGGGACAGGAACGGCGAGCCCTTACGAGCAGTACTTC. It translates to CASSVSGTGTASPYEQYF.

The chain joins TRBV4-1 to TRBJ2-1; D is unresolved. In germline, CDR1 is MGHRA, CDR2 YSYEKL. This CDR3 contains 12 residues. Trimming took 0 bases from V and 14 from J, leaving 11 bases between them. The CDR3 loop is CASSQDRFSKFF. Written as DNA, the CDR3 is TGCGCCAGCAGCCAAGACAGGTTTAGTAAGTTCTTC.

This clonotype has just a few counts. J is TRBJ1-6 and V is TRBV18; 7 bases line up with TRBD1. The V segment lost 3 bases and the J segment 5 bases; nucleotides outside the gene matches: 1. This CDR3 has 14 residues. Per the germline V gene, CDR1 is KGHSH and CDR2 is LQKENI. CDR3 region: CASSPGTDNSPLHF. The DNA of the CDR3 is TGTGCCAGCTCACCGGGGACAGATAATTCACCCCTCCACTTT. The variable domain in full, with the rest retrieved from reference TRBV18 and TRBJ1-6, is NAGVMQNPRHLVRRRGQEARLRCSPMKGHSHVYWYRQLPEEGLKFMVYLQKENIIDESGMPKERFSAEFPKEGPSILRIQQVVRGDSAAYFCASSPGTDNSPLHFGNGTRLTVT.

CDR3 in DNA: TGTGCCAGCAGTACGGGCCAATGGGATTCACCCCTCCACTTT. Protein: CASSTGQWDSPLHF. The J gene is TRBJ1-6, the V gene TRBV28; no firm D call. This CDR3 is built from 14 residues. From germline, CDR1 is MDHEN and CDR2 SYDVKM. Trimming pared 5 bases from V and 8 bases from J, leaving 13 bases between.